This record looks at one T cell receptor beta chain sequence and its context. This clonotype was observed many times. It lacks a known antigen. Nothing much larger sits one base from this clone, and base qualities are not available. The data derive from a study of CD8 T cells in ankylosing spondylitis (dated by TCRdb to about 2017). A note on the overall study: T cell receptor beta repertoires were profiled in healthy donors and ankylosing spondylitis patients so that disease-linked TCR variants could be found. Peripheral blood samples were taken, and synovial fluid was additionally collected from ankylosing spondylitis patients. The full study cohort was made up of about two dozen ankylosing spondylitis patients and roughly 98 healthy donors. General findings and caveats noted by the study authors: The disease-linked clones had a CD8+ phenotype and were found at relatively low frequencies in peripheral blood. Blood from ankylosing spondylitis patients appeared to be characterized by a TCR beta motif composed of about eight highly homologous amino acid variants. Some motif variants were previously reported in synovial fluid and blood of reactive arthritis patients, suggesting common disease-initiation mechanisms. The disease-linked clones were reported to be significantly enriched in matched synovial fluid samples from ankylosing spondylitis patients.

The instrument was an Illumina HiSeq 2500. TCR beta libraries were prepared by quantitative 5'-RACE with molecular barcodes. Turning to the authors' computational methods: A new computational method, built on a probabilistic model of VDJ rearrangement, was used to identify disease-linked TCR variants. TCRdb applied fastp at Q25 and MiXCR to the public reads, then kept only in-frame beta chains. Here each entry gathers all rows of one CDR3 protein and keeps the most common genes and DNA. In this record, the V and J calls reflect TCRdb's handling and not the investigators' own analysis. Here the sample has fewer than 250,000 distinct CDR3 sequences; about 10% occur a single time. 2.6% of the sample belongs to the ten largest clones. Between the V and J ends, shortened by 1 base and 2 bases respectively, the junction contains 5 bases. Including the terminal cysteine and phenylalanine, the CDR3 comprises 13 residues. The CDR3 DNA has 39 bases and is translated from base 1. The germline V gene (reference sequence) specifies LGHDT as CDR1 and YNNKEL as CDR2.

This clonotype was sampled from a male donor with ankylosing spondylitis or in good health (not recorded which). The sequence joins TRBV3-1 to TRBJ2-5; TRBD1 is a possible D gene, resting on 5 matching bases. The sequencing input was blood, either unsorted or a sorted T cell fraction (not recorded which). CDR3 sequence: CASSQGQQETQYF. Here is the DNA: TGTGCCAGCAGCCAAGGACAGCAAGAGACCCAGTACTTC.